This is a list of T cell receptor beta chains from one sample in a study of CD4+ T cells in melanoma. The repertoire was sequenced with immunoSEQ multiplex PCR; TCRdb's copy has only in-frame clones and lacks some. The profile shows about 9,600 clones, approximately 70% of them singletons. Sample: cells from a culture (not recorded whether cultured in vitro). The source is a human donor with melanoma. Both conserved end residues are part of each CDR3. The D gene is left open where the match is weak. Clone size is shown for a subset of rows, as once, few, many or a class of expanded clone.

J,D,size,V,CDR3,DNA
TRBJ2-2,TRBD1,medium-sized,TRBV29-1,CSVGKTGDTGELFF,TGCAGCGTTGGAAAAACAGGGGACACCGGGGAGCTGTTTTTT
TRBJ2-5,-,-,TRBV5-5,CASSAWGGTGQETQYF,TGTGCCAGCAGCGCATGGGGGGGCACTGGGCAAGAGACCCAGTACTTC
TRBJ1-2,-,medium-sized,TRBV4-2,CASSQALYGYTF,TGTGCCAGCAGCCAGGCGTTATATGGCTACACCTTC
TRBJ1-1,-,once,TRBV19,CASTRGNTEAFF,TGTGCCAGTACCAGGGGGAACACTGAAGCTTTCTTT
TRBJ1-1,TRBD1,-,TRBV5-1,CASSVQGEKNTEAFF,TGCGCCAGCAGCGTGCAGGGGGAAAAGAACACTGAAGCTTTCTTT
TRBJ2-3,-,-,TRBV5-4,CASSPGGRGTTDTQYF,TGTGCCAGCAGCCCTGGTGGCAGGGGAACCACAGATACGCAGTATTTT
TRBJ2-5,-,-,TRBV28,CASSLPFKTQYF,TGTGCCAGCAGTCTCCCGTTTAAGACCCAGTACTTC
TRBJ2-3,-,-,TRBV5-1,CASSLERTGTDTQYF,TGCGCCAGCAGCTTGGAGCGGACCGGCACAGATACGCAGTATTTT
TRBJ2-1,TRBD1,once,TRBV15,CATSRGDRVGYNEQFF,TGTGCCACCAGCAGGGGGGACAGGGTGGGATACAATGAGCAGTTCTTC
TRBJ1-2,-,-,TRBV9,CASTGGGKSAYGYTF,TGTGCCAGCACTGGGGGGGGGAAAAGCGCCTATGGCTACACCTTC